This TCR beta chain was captured in a study of beta chain features in type 1 diabetes. Comments on this clone: Its antigen is not identified.

Donors contributed one heparinised blood draw apiece, averaging about 116 mL. Over 95% purity was reached by all sorted populations. The germline CDR1 and CDR2 sequences are MNHNY and SVGAGI (reference sequence). This CDR3 spans 15 amino acids. Trimming stripped 4 bases from V and 5 bases from J, with 17 bases between. Reverse transcribing all isolated RNA meant expressed TCRB transcripts were sequenced. TCRdb's table, derived via immunoSEQ multiplex PCR, lists solely in-frame clones and lacks some. The top ten hold under 0.75% of the sample, which has 150,000 to 200,000 clones, 9% seen once. Study results and caveats: Moderate but significant shortening of TCRB CDR3s was recorded in all four CD4+ subsets from Type 1 diabetes patients.

Sequencing was done on a sample of central memory CD4+ T cells from blood. The V and J genes are TRBV6-6 and TRBJ2-5, with D possibly matching TRBD1 (7 bases). The clonotype was recovered from a woman between 25 and 40 years old with type 1 diabetes. In nucleotides, the CDR3 is TGTGCCAGCAGTTCCCCAGGGGGGTCTTCGGAGACCCAGTACTTC. It yields the protein CASSSPGGSSETQYF.